The 17 T cell receptor beta chains listed next were all sequenced from one sample in a study of shared T cell receptors in the human thymus. Measured with immunoSEQ multiplex PCR; TCRdb has only the in-frame clones, and not every one. This table holds roughly 710,000 clones, 70% to 90% found once. These data were also reused for a study on human thymus T cells.

What was sequenced was thymocytes. Receptors originate from a girl less than two years old with a congenital heart defect.

Here the CDR3 DNA reads TGTGCCAGCAGCCCACTGCCCTCAAATTCACCCCTCCACTTT. The encoded protein is CASSPLPSNSPLHF. The gene calls are TRBV7-9 and TRBJ1-6; D gene ambiguous. V dropped 5 bases and J dropped 7 bases, with 12 bases sitting between them. The CDR3 contains 14 residues. CDR1 is SEHNR and CDR2 is FQNEAQ in the germline V gene (reference sequence).

This clone came up a few times. The chain combines TRBV6-5 with TRBJ1-1, with TRBD1 matching over 7 bases. The CDR3 sequence is 15 residues long. Germline V lookup: CDR1 MNHEY, CDR2 SVGAGI. The V segment lost 7 bases and the J segment 8 bases; nucleotides outside the gene matches: 16. The CDR3 region is CASNQGGREWQEAFF. For the CDR3, the DNA is TGTGCCAGCAATCAAGGGGGCCGGGAATGGCAGGAAGCTTTCTTT.

V and J are TRBV7-2 and TRBJ1-6; D may be TRBD1 (5 bases). The CDR3 is made up of 15 amino acids. Per the germline V gene, CDR1 is SGHTA and CDR2 is FQGNSA. Trimming pared 5 bases from V and 7 bases from J, leaving 15 bases between. CDR3: CASSLGETRNSPLHF. In DNA form, the CDR3 reads TGTGCCAGCAGCCTAGGGGAGACCCGAAATTCACCCCTCCACTTT.

The genes are TRBV28 and TRBJ2-7, with 7 bases identical to TRBD2. This CDR3 contains 16 residues. The germline V gene encodes CDR1 MDHEN and CDR2 SYDVKM. Germline trimming cut 0 bases from V and 3 bases from J; bases unmatched to any gene: 8. The CDR3 spells CASSLCWGWGGYEQYF. The DNA of the CDR3 is TGTGCCAGCAGTTTATGCTGGGGGTGGGGGGGCTACGAGCAGTACTTC.

The genes are TRBV28 and TRBJ2-6; a possible D gene is TRBD1 (6 bases). CDR3 length equals 18 residues. The V and J ends lost 1 base and 0 bases respectively, with 13 bases between them. Germline CDR1 and CDR2: MDHEN and SYDVKM. The CDR3 bases are TGTGCCAGCAGTTTATACAGGGTCCTCACCTCTGGGGCCAACGTCCTGACTTTC. Translated: CASSLYRVLTSGANVLTF.

The chain combines TRBV14 with TRBJ1-1; D remains unclear. Germline CDR1 is SGHDN and CDR2 is FVKESK. The CDR3 covers 15 residues. The CDR3 is CDTQPLGPPGTEAFF. The CDR3 DNA follows: TGTGATACGCAGCCGCTAGGACCGCCGGGGACTGAAGCTTTCTTT.

In this sample, this clone turned up once. This chain uses TRBV2 with TRBJ1-2; D gene uncertain. This CDR3 comprises 14 residues. The V end was cut by 1 base, the J end by 4 bases, with 10 bases between. CDR1 is SNHLY, CDR2 FYNNEI, per germline. The CDR3 nucleotides are TGTGCCAGCAGTGAAGGAACAGCTCTCTATGGCTACACCTTC. This translates into CASSEGTALYGYTF.

In its sample, this clone was seen once. This sequence joins TRBV2 and TRBJ2-5; TRBD2 matches at 15 bases. This CDR3 has 16 amino acids. Germline CDR1 is SNHLY and CDR2 is FYNNEI. Unmatched junction bases numbered 6, after V lost 6 bases and J lost 4 bases. CDR3 amino acids: CASSRGTSGGTETQYF. The CDR3 DNA reads as TGTGCCAGCAGCCGAGGGACTAGCGGGGGGACAGAGACCCAGTACTTC. Supplemented by reference TRBV2 and TRBJ2-5, the full variable domain reads EPEVTQTPSHQVTQMGQEVILRCVPISNHLYFYWYRQILGQKVEFLVSFYNNEISEKSEIFDDQFSVERPDGSNFTLKIRSTKLEDSAMYFCASSRGTSGGTETQYFGPGTRLLVL.

The chain couples TRBV27 to TRBJ1-2; 9 nucleotides agree with TRBD1. V lost 2 bases and J lost 6; bases outside the gene matches: 7. The CDR3 is 15 residues long. CDR1 MNHEY and CDR2 SMNVEV come from the germline V gene (reference sequence). The CDR3 DNA follows: TGTGCCAGCAGTTTAAATTATGGGACAGGGAATGGCTACACCTTC. Translating it yields CASSLNYGTGNGYTF.

V usage is TRBV6-1 and J usage is TRBJ1-2; D not certain. Germline values: CDR1 MNHNS, CDR2 SASEGT. CDR3 length: 10 residues. Deletions cut 8 bases from V and 6 bases from J, with 7 bases between. The CDR3 DNA reads TGTGCCAGCGTGAGTGATGGCTACACCTTC. It translates to CASVSDGYTF.

CDR3 sequence reads: CASSFVKGGGLYTEAFF. The CDR3 nucleotides read TGTGCCAGCAGCTTTGTCAAAGGGGGGGGGCTCTACACTGAAGCTTTCTTT. The chain has TRBV7-4 and TRBJ1-1, with a weak D call TRBD1 (6 bases). Germline V gene sequence: CDR1 SGHVT, CDR2 SQSDAQ. The CDR3 loop spans 17 amino acids. Trimming shortened V by 3 bases and J by 3 bases, and 20 bases separated the two germline ends. Complete variable domain (other parts from reference TRBV7-4 and TRBJ1-1): GAGVSQSPRYKVAKRGRDVALRCDSISGHVTLYWYRQTLGQGSEVLTYSQSDAQRDKSGRPSGRFSAERPERSVSTLKIQRTEQGDSAVYLCASSFVKGGGLYTEAFFGQGTRLTVV.

The chain has TRBV7-6 and TRBJ2-5; D gene unclear. V lost 1 base and J lost 2, with 5 bases in between. Germline CDR1 SGHVS, CDR2 FNYEAQ. This CDR3 is 13 amino acids long. CDR3 protein: CASSLGPQETQYF. The CDR3 nucleotides are TGTGCCAGCAGCTTAGGGCCACAAGAGACCCAGTACTTC.

J is TRBJ2-7 and V is TRBV2, with D tentatively TRBD2 (6 bases). The CDR3 loop spans 14 amino acids. The V end lost 1 base, the J end lost 5 bases, and 12 bases lay between the germline ends. Germline CDR1 and CDR2: SNHLY and FYNNEI. The CDR3 DNA is TGTGCCAGCAGTGAAGAGGCAGGGAGGAACGAGCAGTACTTC. Its translation is CASSEEAGRNEQYF.

The chain has TRBV28 and TRBJ2-5, with D perhaps matching TRBD2 (5 bases). Trimming took off 0 bases at V and 2 bases at J, with 16 bases between the two ends. CDR1 and CDR2 from the germline V gene are MDHEN and SYDVKM. The CDR3 covers 17 residues. The CDR3 DNA is TGTGCCAGCAGTTTATGTACCGGTATCGGCGGGCAAGAGACCCAGTACTTC. As protein: CASSLCTGIGGQETQYF.

J is TRBJ1-1 and V is TRBV6-1; 8 nucleotides agree with TRBD1. Germline V lookup: CDR1 MNHNS, CDR2 SASEGT. This CDR3 spans 15 amino acids. The ends lost 8 bases at V and 3 bases at J; junction bases unmatched: 11. Here the CDR3 reads CASDRHRTGYTEAFF. Here the CDR3 DNA reads TGTGCCAGCGATAGACACCGGACAGGGTACACTGAAGCTTTCTTT.

For this clone: The junction departs from germline at one end; a sequencing error may be responsible. The sample contains more than one DNA sequence encoding this CDR3. The chain uses TRBV7-2 and TRBJ1-6, with 10 positions matching TRBD1. CDR1 and CDR2 (germline): SGHTA, FQGNSA. The CDR3 extends over 14 amino acids. The CDR3 loop reads CASSPGQGNSPLHF. As DNA, the CDR3 is TGTGCCAGCAGCCCGGGACAGGGGAATTCCCCCCTCCACTTT.

The rearrangement joins TRBV7-8 to TRBJ1-5; 9 positions match TRBD1. CDR1 and CDR2 (germline): SGHVS, FQNEAQ. The J segment lost 6 bases and the V segment lost 3 bases, leaving 6 bases of the junction unmatched. This CDR3 region has 15 residues. CDR3 sequence: CASSFGTGNGQPQHF. In nucleotides, the CDR3 is TGTGCCAGCAGCTTTGGGACAGGGAATGGTCAGCCCCAGCATTTT.